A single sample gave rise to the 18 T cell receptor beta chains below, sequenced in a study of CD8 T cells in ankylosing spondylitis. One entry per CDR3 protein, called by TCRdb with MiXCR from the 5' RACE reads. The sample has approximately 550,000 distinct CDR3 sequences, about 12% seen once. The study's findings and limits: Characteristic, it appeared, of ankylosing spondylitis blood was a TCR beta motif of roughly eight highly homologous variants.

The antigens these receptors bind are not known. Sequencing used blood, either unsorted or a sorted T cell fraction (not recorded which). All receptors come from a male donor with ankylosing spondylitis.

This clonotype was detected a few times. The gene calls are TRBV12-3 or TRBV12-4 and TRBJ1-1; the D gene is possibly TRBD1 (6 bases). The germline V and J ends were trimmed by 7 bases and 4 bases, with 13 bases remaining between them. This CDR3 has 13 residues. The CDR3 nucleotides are TGTGCCAGCACCCTTGGACAGCGCACTGAAGCTTTCTTT. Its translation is CASTLGQRTEAFF.

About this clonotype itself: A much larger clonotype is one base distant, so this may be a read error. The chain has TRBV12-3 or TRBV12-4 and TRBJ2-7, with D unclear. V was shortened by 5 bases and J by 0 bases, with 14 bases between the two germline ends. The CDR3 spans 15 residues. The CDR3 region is CASSVYEKSSYEQYV. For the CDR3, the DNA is TGTGCCAGCAGTGTATACGAGAAATCCTCCTACGAGCAGTACGTC.

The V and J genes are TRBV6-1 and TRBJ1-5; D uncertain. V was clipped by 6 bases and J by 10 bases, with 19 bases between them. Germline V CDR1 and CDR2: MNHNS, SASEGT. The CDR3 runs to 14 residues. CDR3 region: CASSLKWVNEPQHF. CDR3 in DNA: TGTGCCAGCAGCCTCAAGTGGGTGAATGAACCCCAGCATTTT.

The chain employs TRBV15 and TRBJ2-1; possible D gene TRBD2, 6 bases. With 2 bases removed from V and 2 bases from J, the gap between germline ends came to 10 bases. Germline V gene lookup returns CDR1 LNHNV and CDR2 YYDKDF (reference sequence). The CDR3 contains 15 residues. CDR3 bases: TGTGCCACCAGCAGACCCCCGGGGGCCTACAATGAGCAGTTCTTC. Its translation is CATSRPPGAYNEQFF.

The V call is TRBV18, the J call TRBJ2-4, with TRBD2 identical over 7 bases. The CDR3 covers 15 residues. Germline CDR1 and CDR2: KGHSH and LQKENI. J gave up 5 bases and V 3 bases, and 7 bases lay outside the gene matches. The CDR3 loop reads CASSPRAGVENIQYF. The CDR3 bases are TGTGCCAGCTCACCTCGGGCGGGAGTAGAAAACATTCAGTACTTC.

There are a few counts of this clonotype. The DNA for the CDR3 is TGTGCCAGCAGTTTCAGACAGGGGACAGATACGCAGTATTTT. This gives the protein CASSFRQGTDTQYF. The genes are TRBV4-2 and TRBJ2-3; TRBD1 agrees at 8 bases. CDR1 and CDR2 (germline): LGHNA, YNFKEQ. CDR3 length: 14 residues. V trimming: 6 bases; J trimming: 3 bases; junction bases outside the gene matches: 5.

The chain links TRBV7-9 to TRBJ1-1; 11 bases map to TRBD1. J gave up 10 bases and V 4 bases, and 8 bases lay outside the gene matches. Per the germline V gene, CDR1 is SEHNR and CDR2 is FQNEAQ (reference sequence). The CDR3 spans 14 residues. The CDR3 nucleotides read TGTGCCAGCAGCTGGTCCGGGACAGGGGGACGAGCTTTCTTT. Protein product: CASSWSGTGGRAFF.

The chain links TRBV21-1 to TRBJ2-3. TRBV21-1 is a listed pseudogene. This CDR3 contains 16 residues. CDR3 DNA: TGTGCCAGCAGCAAAGAGTACAGAGCGAGCACAGATACGCAGTATTTT. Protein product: CASSKEYRASTDTQYF.

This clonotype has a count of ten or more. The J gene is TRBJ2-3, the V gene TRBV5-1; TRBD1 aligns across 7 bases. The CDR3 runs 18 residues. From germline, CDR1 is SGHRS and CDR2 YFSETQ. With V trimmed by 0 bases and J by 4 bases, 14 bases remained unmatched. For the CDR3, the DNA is TGCGCCAGCAGCTTGGATCGGTCTTGGGGCACAGGGGCAGATACGCAGTATTTT. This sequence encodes CASSLDRSWGTGADTQYF.

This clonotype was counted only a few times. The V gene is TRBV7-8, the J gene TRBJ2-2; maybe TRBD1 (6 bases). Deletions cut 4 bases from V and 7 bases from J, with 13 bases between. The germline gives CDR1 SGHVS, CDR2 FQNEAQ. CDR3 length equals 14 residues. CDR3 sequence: CASSSTGWGGELFF. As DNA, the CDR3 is TGTGCCAGCAGCTCTACAGGGTGGGGCGGGGAGCTGTTTTTT.

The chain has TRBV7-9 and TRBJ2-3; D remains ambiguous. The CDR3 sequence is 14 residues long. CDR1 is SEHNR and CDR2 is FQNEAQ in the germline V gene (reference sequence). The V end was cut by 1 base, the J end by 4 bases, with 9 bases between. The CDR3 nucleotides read TGTGCCAGCAGCTTAGGGTTCCGGTCAGATACGCAGTATTTT. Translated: CASSLGFRSDTQYF. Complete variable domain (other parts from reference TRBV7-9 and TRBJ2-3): DTGVSQNPRHKITKRGQNVTFRCDPISEHNRLYWYRQTLGQGPEFLTYFQNEAQLEKSRLLSDRFSAERPKGSFSTLEIQRTEQGDSAMYLCASSLGFRSDTQYFGPGTRLTVL.

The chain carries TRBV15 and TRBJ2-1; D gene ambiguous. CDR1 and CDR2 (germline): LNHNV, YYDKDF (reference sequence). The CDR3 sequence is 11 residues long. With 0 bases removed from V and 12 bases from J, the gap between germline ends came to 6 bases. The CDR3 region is CATSRDFRQFF. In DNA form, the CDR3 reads TGTGCCACCAGCAGAGATTTCCGGCAGTTCTTC.

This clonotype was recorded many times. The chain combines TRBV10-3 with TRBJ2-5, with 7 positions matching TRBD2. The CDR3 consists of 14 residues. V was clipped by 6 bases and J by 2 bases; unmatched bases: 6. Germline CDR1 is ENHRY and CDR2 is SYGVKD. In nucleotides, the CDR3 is TGTGCCATCAGCCTCGGGACTACTCAAGAGACCCAGTACTTC. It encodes CAISLGTTQETQYF.

The CDR3 DNA is TGTGCCAGCAGCTTGGAGGGGACAGGTATGGGTTGGGTTAGCAATCAGCCCCAGCATTTT. It translates to CASSLEGTGMGWVSNQPQHF. The gene calls are TRBV5-4 and TRBJ1-5, with 8 bases aligning to TRBD1. The V gene's germline CDR1 is SGHNT and CDR2 YYREEE (reference sequence). The V and J ends lost 0 bases and 0 bases, in that order; junction bases with no gene match: 14. The CDR3 is made up of 20 amino acids.

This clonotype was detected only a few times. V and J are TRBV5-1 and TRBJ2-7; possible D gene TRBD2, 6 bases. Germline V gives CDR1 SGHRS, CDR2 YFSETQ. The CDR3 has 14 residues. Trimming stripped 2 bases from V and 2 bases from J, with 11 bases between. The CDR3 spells CASSLRPGAYEQYF. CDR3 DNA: TGCGCCAGCAGCTTAAGACCGGGGGCCTACGAGCAGTACTTC. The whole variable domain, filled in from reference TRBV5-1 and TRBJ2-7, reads KAGVTQTPRYLIKTRGQQVTLSCSPISGHRSVSWYQQTPGQGLQFLFEYFSETQRNKGNFPGRFSGRQFSNSRSEMNVSTLELGDSALYLCASSLRPGAYEQYFGPGTRLTVT.

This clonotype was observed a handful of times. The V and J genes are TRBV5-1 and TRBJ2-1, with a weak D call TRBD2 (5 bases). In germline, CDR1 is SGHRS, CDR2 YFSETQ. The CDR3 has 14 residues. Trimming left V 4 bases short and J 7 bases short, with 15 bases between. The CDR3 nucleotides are TGCGCCAGCAGCCCGGACTTCCTTGTAAATGAGCAGTTCTTC. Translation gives CASSPDFLVNEQFF. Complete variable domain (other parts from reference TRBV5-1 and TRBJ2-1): KAGVTQTPRYLIKTRGQQVTLSCSPISGHRSVSWYQQTPGQGLQFLFEYFSETQRNKGNFPGRFSGRQFSNSRSEMNVSTLELGDSALYLCASSPDFLVNEQFFGPGTRLTVL.

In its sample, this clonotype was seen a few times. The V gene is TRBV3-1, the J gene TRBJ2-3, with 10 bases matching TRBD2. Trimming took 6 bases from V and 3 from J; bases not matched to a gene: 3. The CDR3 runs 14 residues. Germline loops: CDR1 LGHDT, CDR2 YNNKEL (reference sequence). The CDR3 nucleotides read TGTGCCAGCAGGAAGCGGGAGGGAACAGATACGCAGTATTTT. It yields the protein CASRKREGTDTQYF.

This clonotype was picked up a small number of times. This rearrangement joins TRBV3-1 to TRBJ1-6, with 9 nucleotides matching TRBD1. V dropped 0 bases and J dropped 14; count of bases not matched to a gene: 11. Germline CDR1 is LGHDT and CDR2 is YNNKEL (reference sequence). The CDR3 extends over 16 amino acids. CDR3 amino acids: CASSQEYGQGPGTLHF. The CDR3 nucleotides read TGTGCCAGCAGCCAAGAATATGGACAGGGGCCGGGTACCCTCCACTTT.